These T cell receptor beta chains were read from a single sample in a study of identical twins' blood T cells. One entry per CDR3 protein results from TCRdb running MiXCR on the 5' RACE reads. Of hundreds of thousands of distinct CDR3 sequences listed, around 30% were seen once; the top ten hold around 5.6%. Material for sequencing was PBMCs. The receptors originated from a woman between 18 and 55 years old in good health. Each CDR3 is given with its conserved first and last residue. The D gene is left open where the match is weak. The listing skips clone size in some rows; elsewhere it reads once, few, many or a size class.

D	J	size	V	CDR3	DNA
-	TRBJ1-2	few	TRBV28	CASTLPGESYGYTF	TGTGCCAGCACCCTCCCAGGGGAGTCCTATGGCTACACCTTC
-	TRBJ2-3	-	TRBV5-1	CASNRGAGTDTQYF	TGCGCCAGCAATAGGGGGGCGGGCACAGATACGCAGTATTTT
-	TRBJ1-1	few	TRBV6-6	CASTPGGRGPEAFF	TGTGCCAGCACCCCCGGAGGCAGGGGACCTGAAGCTTTCTTT
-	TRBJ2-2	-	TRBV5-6	CASSFWGAGELFF	TGTGCTAGCAGCTTTTGGGGGGCCGGGGAGCTGTTTTTT
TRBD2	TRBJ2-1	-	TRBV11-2	CASSLASGSYNEQFF	TGTGCCAGCAGCTTAGCTAGCGGGAGCTACAATGAGCAGTTCTTC
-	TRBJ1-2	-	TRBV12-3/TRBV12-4	CASSRLATQLYGYTF	TGTGCCAGCAGCCGTCTCGCGACACAACTATATGGCTACACCTTC
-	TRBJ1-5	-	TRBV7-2	CASSLGPRINQPQHF	TGTGCCAGCAGCTTAGGTCCCAGGATCAATCAGCCCCAGCATTTT
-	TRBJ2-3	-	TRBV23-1	CASSSLDIRSF	TGCGCCAGCAGTTCCTTGGACATTCGGTCCTTT
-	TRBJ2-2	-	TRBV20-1	CSAPRGGRGTGELFF	TGCAGTGCCCCTCGGGGTGGAAGGGGAACCGGGGAGCTGTTTTTT
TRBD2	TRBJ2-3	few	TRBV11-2	CASSLGHSGSPDTQYF	TGTGCCAGCAGCTTAGGCCATAGCGGGAGCCCAGATACGCAGTATTTT
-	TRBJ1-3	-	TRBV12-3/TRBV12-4	CASSRNHRAWDTIYF	TGTGCCAGCAGCCGAAACCACAGGGCCTGGGACACCATATATTTT
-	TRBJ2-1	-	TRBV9	CASSSYSEQFF	TGTGCCAGCAGCTCCTATTCCGAGCAGTTCTTC
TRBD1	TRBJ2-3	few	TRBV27	CASSPKGQRTDTQYF	TGTGCCAGCAGTCCAAAGGGACAGCGCACAGATACGCAGTATTTT
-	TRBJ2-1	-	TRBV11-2	CASRTNRDASYNEQFF	TGTGCCAGCAGAACCAACAGGGATGCCTCCTACAATGAGCAGTTCTTC
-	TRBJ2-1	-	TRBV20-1	CSATPPNQVRGEQFF	TGCAGTGCAACCCCCCCCAACCAGGTCAGGGGTGAGCAGTTCTTC
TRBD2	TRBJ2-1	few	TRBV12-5	CASGLALTSGFPYNEQFF	TGTGCTAGTGGTTTGGCCTTGACTAGCGGGTTTCCCTACAATGAGCAGTTCTTC
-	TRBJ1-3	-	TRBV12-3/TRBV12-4	CASSYAVNGLAIYF	TGTGCCAGCAGTTATGCGGTCAACGGGTTGGCCATATATTTT
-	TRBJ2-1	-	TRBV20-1	CSASSSGGSSEQFF	TGCAGTGCTAGTTCCAGCGGAGGATCATCTGAGCAGTTCTTC
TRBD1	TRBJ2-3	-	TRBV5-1	CASSDNPQGNTDTQYF	TGCGCCAGCAGCGATAACCCACAGGGGAACACAGATACGCAGTATTTT
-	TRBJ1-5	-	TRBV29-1	CSATSPGQPQHF	TGCAGCGCGACCTCCCCGGGGCAGCCCCAGCATTTT
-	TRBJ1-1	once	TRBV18	CASQKWGVGTEAFF	TGTGCCAGCCAAAAATGGGGAGTAGGGACTGAAGCTTTCTTT
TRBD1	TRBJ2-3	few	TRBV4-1	CASRPGQSTDTQYF	TGCGCCAGCAGACCGGGACAGAGCACAGATACGCAGTATTTT
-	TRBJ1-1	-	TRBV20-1	CSARDPTVVQAFF	TGCAGTGCTAGAGATCCCACTGTAGTCCAAGCTTTCTTT
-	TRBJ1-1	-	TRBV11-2	CASSFPDRMNTEAFF	TGTGCCAGCAGCTTCCCTGACAGAATGAACACTGAAGCTTTCTTT
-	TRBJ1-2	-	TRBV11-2	CASSLGEDGYTF	TGTGCCAGCAGCTTAGGGGAGGATGGCTACACCTTC
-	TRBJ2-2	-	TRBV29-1	CSVEVRSGELFF	TGCAGCGTTGAGGTACGCTCCGGGGAGCTGTTTTTT
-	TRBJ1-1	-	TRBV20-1	CSARDWQGGSAFF	TGCAGTGCTAGAGACTGGCAGGGCGGGTCGGCTTTCTTT
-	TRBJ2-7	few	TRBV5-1	CASSPIGSSYEQYF	TGCGCCAGCAGTCCCATAGGGAGCTCCTACGAGCAGTACTTC
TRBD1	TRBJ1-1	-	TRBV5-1	CASSPETGGTEAFF	TGCGCCAGCAGCCCCGAGACAGGGGGTACTGAAGCTTTCTTT
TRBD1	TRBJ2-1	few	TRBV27	CASSFRQGSYNEQFF	TGTGCCAGCAGTTTCCGACAGGGGTCCTACAATGAGCAGTTCTTC
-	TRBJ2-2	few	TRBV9	CASSVASARGELFF	TGTGCCAGCAGCGTAGCTTCAGCCAGAGGGGAGCTGTTTTTT
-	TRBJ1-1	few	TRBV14	CASSQEVLDRRNTEAFF	TGTGCCAGCAGCCAAGAGGTACTTGACAGGCGGAACACTGAAGCTTTCTTT
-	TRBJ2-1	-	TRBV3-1	CASSQSQSFHNEQFF	TGTGCCAGCAGCCAATCGCAGTCTTTCCACAATGAGCAGTTCTTC